This TCR beta chain originates from a study of response to subunit inactivated influenza vaccine. Study-level results: Few additional T cells are recruited per seasonal influenza vaccination, authors suggested.

TCRdb re-analysed the RT-PCR reads in MiXCR, keeping a single row per CDR3 protein. The sample lists hundreds of thousands of distinct CDR3 sequences, approximately 15% occurring once. This clonotype showed up just a few times. Antigen: not known. V dropped 6 bases and J dropped 3 bases, with 12 bases sitting between them. This CDR3 has 13 amino acids. This specimen was PBMCs from blood, taken around 14 days before vaccination. The clonotype originates from a man aged 50 or older who received an inactivated influenza vaccine. J is TRBJ2-7 and V is TRBV12-3 or TRBV12-4; no definite D call. CDR3 coding DNA: TGTGCCAGCAGCCCGGGTAAGGGCTACGAGCAGTACTTC. This encodes CASSPGKGYEQYF.